This entry lists 7 T cell receptor beta chains sequenced from one sample in a study of graft-versus-host responses after intestinal transplantation. No antigen has been assigned to these receptors. Profiling relied on immunoSEQ multiplex PCR, and the TCRdb table lists in-frame clones only, not all of them. The table lists fewer than 85,000 clones, about 80% of them singletons. The sequencing here drew on unstimulated CD4+ T cells sorted from spleen or lymph node cells, taken before transplant. All receptors come from a human donor who was the organ donor for an intestinal transplant.

V and J are TRBV29-1 and TRBJ1-4; 9 nucleotides match TRBD1. The length of the CDR3 is 13 residues. Germline V gives CDR1 SQVTM, CDR2 ANQGSEA. The J segment lost 8 bases and the V segment lost 5 bases, leaving 6 bases of the junction unmatched. In DNA form, the CDR3 reads TGCAGCGTTCAACAGGGGGCAGGGGAAAAACTGTTTTTT. Translating gives CSVQQGAGEKLFF.

The chain couples TRBV7-8 to TRBJ2-7, with TRBD1 as a possible D gene (5 bases). V lost 0 bases to trimming and J lost 2 bases, with 8 bases between them. The germline V gene has CDR1 SGHVS and CDR2 FQNEAQ. The CDR3 contains 14 residues. CDR3 nucleotides: TGTGCCAGCAGCTTAGCCACAGGAGCCTACGAGCAGTACGTC. This codes for CASSLATGAYEQYV.

This clone was detected once. The CDR3 coding sequence is TGTGCCAGCAGCTCAAATGTCAGGGGAGGGACTGAAGCTTTCTTT. This codes for CASSSNVRGGTEAFF. The chain carries TRBV5-6 and TRBJ1-1, with D possibly TRBD1 on 6 matching bases. Germline lookup yields CDR1 SGHDT and CDR2 YYEEEE. Trimming stripped 3 bases from V and 5 bases from J, with 17 bases between. The CDR3 consists of 15 residues.

V usage is TRBV7-9 and J usage is TRBJ2-2; 11 bases agree with TRBD2. Unmatched junction bases numbered 3, after V lost 5 bases and J lost 4 bases. This CDR3 comprises 15 residues. Germline loops: CDR1 SEHNR, CDR2 FQNEAQ (reference sequence). The CDR3 protein is CASSGLAGPTGELFF. CDR3 coding DNA: TGTGCCAGCAGCGGACTAGCGGGCCCCACCGGGGAGCTGTTTTTT.

About this clone itself: Other DNA sequences within the sample encode an identical CDR3. The chain has TRBV18 and TRBJ2-3, with unresolved D. The germline CDR1 and CDR2 sequences are KGHSH and LQKENI. V dropped 3 bases and J dropped 1 base, with 8 bases sitting between them. CDR3 length equals 14 residues. The CDR3: CASSPREGTDTQYF. As DNA, the CDR3 is TGTGCCAGCTCACCGAGAGAGGGCACAGATACGCAGTATTTT.

The table lists this clone with a few counts. The V gene is TRBV5-6, the J gene TRBJ2-7; D ambiguous. Germline CDR1 is SGHDT and CDR2 is YYEEEE. Trimming removed 5 bases at V and 2 bases at J, with 11 bases between. This CDR3 has 13 amino acids. CDR3 sequence reads: CASRPGPTYEQYV. CDR3 DNA: TGTGCCAGCAGACCAGGTCCCACCTACGAGCAGTACGTC.

This rearrangement joins TRBV5-6 to TRBJ1-2; 8 positions agree with TRBD1. The CDR3 totals 15 residues. Losses at the gene ends were 4 bases for V and 7 bases for J; bases not matched to a gene: 12. Per the germline V gene, CDR1 is SGHDT and CDR2 is YYEEEE. Written as DNA, the CDR3 is TGTGCCAGCAGCCCGGACCCCAGGGGGCTCGGTGGCTACACCTTC. Translation gives CASSPDPRGLGGYTF.